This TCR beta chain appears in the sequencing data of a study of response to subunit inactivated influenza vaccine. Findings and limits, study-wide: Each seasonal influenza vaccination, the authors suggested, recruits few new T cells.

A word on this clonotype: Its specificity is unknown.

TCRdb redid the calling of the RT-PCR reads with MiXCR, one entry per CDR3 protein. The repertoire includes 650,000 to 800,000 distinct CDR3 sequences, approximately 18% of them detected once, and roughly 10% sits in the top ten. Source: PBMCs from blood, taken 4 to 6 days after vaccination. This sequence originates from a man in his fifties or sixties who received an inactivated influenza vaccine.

The CDR3 DNA reads as TGTGCCAGCAGCTTAGGGGCAGGGGCAGTAGCTTTGTATGAGCAGTTCTTC. Translated: CASSLGAGAVALYEQFF. V and J are TRBV7-9 and TRBJ2-1; D is possibly TRBD1 (6 bases). There are 17 residues in the CDR3. Germline-derived CDR1 and CDR2 are SEHNR and FQNEAQ (reference sequence). V gave up 1 base and J gave up 8 bases, with 21 bases separating them.